This T cell receptor (beta chain) was found in a study of control samples from healthy donors and cancer patients. Trimming shortened V by 3 bases and J by 7 bases, and 13 bases separated the two germline ends. CDR3 size: 14 residues. CDR1 is SGHNT and CDR2 is YYREEE in the germline V gene (reference sequence). Clones were sequenced by immunoSEQ multiplex PCR, and TCRdb holds only the in-frame ones, with some missing. This sample yields some 130,000 clones, of which around nine tenths are seen a single time; about 5.5% belongs to the top ten. Sequenced: blood. This receptor was identified in a man younger than 35 in good health. The V call is TRBV5-4, the J call TRBJ2-2, with D possibly being TRBD2 (5 bases). The CDR3 DNA sequence: TGTGCCAGCAGCTCCCCATCCGGGGACGGGGAGCTGTTTTTT. This codes for CASSSPSGDGELFF.